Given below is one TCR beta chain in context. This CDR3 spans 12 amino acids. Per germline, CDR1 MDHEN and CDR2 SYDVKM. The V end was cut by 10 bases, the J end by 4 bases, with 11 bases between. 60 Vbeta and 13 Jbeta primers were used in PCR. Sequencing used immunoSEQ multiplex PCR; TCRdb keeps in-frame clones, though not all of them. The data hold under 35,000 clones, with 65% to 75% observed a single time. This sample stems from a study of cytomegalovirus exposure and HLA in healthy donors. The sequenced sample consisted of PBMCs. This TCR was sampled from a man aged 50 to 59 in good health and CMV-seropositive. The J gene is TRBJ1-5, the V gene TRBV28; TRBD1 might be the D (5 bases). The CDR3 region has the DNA TGTGCCACCGGAAACAGGAATCAGCCCCAGCATTTT. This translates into CATGNRNQPQHF.